What follows are 19 T cell receptor beta chains derived from one specimen sequenced in a study of CD8+ T cells in alopecia areata. RNA was isolated and reverse transcribed to cDNA, the sequencing template. Method: immunoSEQ multiplex PCR; TCRdb's copy keeps in-frame clones and lacks some. The repertoire holds fewer than 40,000 clones, 55% seen once, with under 40% in the top ten. The material sequenced was NKG2D-high CD8+ T cells sorted from blood. These receptors came from a human donor with alopecia areata.

The chain has TRBV28 and TRBJ2-7, with D perhaps given as TRBD1 or TRBD2 (5 bases each). CDR3 length: 14 amino acids. Germline V gives CDR1 MDHEN, CDR2 SYDVKM. Trimming removed 9 bases from V and 4 bases from J, with 19 bases in between. The CDR3 region is CASSREGVRYEQYF. In DNA form, the CDR3 reads TGTGCCAGTTCCCGGGAAGGGGTCCGGTACGAGCAGTACTTC.

This chain uses TRBV7-9 with TRBJ2-7; perhaps TRBD2 as D (6 bases). The CDR3 is 14 residues long. Germline V CDR1 and CDR2: SEHNR, FQNEAQ (reference sequence). Trimming pared 5 bases from V and 2 bases from J, leaving 13 bases between. This CDR3 is CASSPRGLPYEQYF. CDR3 nucleotides: TGTGCCAGCAGCCCGAGGGGACTCCCCTACGAGCAGTACTTC.

The chain links TRBV7-9 to TRBJ1-1; D is unclear. Germline V CDR1 and CDR2: SEHNR, FQNEAQ (reference sequence). V dropped 1 base and J dropped 0 bases, with 9 bases sitting between them. The CDR3 is made up of 15 amino acids. CDR3 sequence: CASSLGGMVNTEAFF. CDR3 nucleotides: TGTGCCAGCAGCTTAGGAGGAATGGTGAACACTGAAGCTTTCTTT.

The rearrangement joins TRBV7-2 to TRBJ2-7, with unresolved D. V lost 2 bases, J lost 4 bases, and 12 bases lay in between. This CDR3 is 14 amino acids long. The germline V gene has CDR1 SGHTA and CDR2 FQGNSA. The CDR3 DNA is TGTGCCAGCAGCTTATTTTTGGGCGTGTACGAGCAGTACTTC. It specifies CASSLFLGVYEQYF.

The chain uses TRBV11-3 and TRBJ2-4; D possibly matches TRBD1 or TRBD2 (5 bases each). The CDR3 covers 14 residues. CDR1 and CDR2 from the germline V gene are SGHNT and YENEEA. V was shortened by 4 bases and J by 9 bases, with 16 bases between the two germline ends. The CDR3: CASSSSGTGSIQYF. The CDR3 DNA sequence: TGTGCCAGCAGCTCTTCCGGGACGGGATCCATTCAGTACTTC.

This clone was counted a few times. The chain couples TRBV2 to TRBJ2-2; D is possibly TRBD2 (6 bases). Germline V lookup: CDR1 SNHLY, CDR2 FYNNEI. V was clipped by 3 bases and J by 3 bases, with 14 bases between them. The CDR3 consists of 16 residues. The CDR3: CASSDKRRAYTGELFF. In nucleotides, the CDR3 is TGTGCCAGCAGTGATAAAAGGAGGGCCTACACCGGGGAGCTGTTTTTT.

This rearrangement joins TRBV4-3 to TRBJ2-1, with D unresolved. V was trimmed by 0 bases and J by 4 bases, leaving 10 bases between them. Germline values: CDR1 LGHNA, CDR2 YSLEER. CDR3 length: 15 residues. For the CDR3, the DNA is TGCGCCAGCAGCCAAGATCATGCGAGGTACAATGAGCAGTTCTTC. This sequence encodes CASSQDHARYNEQFF.

A few counts support this clone. The V call is TRBV5-6, the J call TRBJ2-1; D may be TRBD1 or TRBD2 (5 bases each). Germline V gene lookup returns CDR1 SGHDT and CDR2 YYEEEE. The CDR3 spans 15 residues. V lost 1 base to trimming and J lost 2 bases, with 10 bases between them. CDR3 sequence: CASSLWQGAYNEQFF. DNA for the CDR3: TGTGCCAGCAGCTTGTGGCAGGGAGCCTACAATGAGCAGTTCTTC.

This clone was counted at least ten times. This chain joins TRBV9 and TRBJ2-3; the D gene could be TRBD1 or TRBD2 (5 bases each). This CDR3 contains 16 residues. Trimming cost V 0 bases and J 6 bases, with 17 bases left between them. CDR1 and CDR2 (germline): SGDLS, YYNGEE. CDR3 in DNA: TGTGCCAGCAGCGTAGGCCCCGGGGCCCTCCAGGATACGCAGTATTTT. Translating it yields CASSVGPGALQDTQYF. The complete variable domain, with remaining parts taken from reference TRBV9 and TRBJ2-3, reads DSGVTQTPKHLITATGQRVTLRCSPRSGDLSVYWYQQSLDQGLQFLIQYYNGEERAKGNILERFSAQQFPDLHSELNLSSLELGDSALYFCASSVGPGALQDTQYFGPGTRLTVL.

V gene TRBV4-1 combines with J gene TRBJ2-5; perhaps TRBD2 as D (6 bases). TRBJ2-7 explains the end of the DNA better; the J call may be wrong. This CDR3 region has 15 residues. Germline lookup yields CDR1 MGHRA and CDR2 YSYEKL. The CDR3 coding sequence is TGCGCCAGCAGCCAAGATACTAGCTGGACCTACGAGCAGTACTTC. Encoded protein: CASSQDTSWTYEQYF.

This clone was picked up a small number of times. The gene calls are TRBV7-8 and TRBJ1-5; 7 bases fit TRBD1. This CDR3 has 15 amino acids. Per the germline V gene, CDR1 is SGHVS and CDR2 is FQNEAQ. The junction had 9 bases not matched to a gene; V was cut back by 4 bases and J by 6 bases. CDR3 coding DNA: TGTGCCAGCAGCTCCCTACAGGGGCCCAGTCAGCCCCAGCATTTT. Translated: CASSSLQGPSQPQHF.

The chain carries TRBV27 and TRBJ1-1; 7 nucleotides match TRBD1. The CDR3 consists of 14 residues. V shed 6 bases, J shed 1 base, and the junction held 5 bases outside the gene matches. Germline V CDR1 and CDR2: MNHEY, SMNVEV (reference sequence). The CDR3 loop reads CASRTGNPNTEAFF. DNA for the CDR3: TGTGCCAGCAGGACAGGGAACCCGAACACTGAAGCTTTCTTT.

This chain uses TRBV27 with TRBJ2-7, with 7 bases fitting TRBD1. The germline V gene encodes CDR1 MNHEY and CDR2 SMNVEV (reference sequence). The trim removed 6 bases at V and 7 bases at J, leaving 12 bases unmatched. This CDR3 region has 14 residues. CDR3 loop: CASSHRLTGDEQYF. The DNA for the CDR3 is TGTGCCAGCAGCCATCGACTTACAGGGGATGAGCAGTACTTC.

The chain uses TRBV2 and TRBJ2-3; possibly TRBD2 for D (5 bases). This CDR3 spans 15 amino acids. CDR1 and CDR2 from the germline V gene are SNHLY and FYNNEI. V gave up 6 bases and J gave up 8 bases, with 21 bases separating them. CDR3 bases: TGTGCCAGCAGCCCGCCGAGCGGCTTCGAGGGTACGCAGTATTTT. It encodes CASSPPSGFEGTQYF.

This chain uses TRBV5-1 with TRBJ2-7; 11 nucleotides align to TRBD1. Germline CDR1 is SGHRS and CDR2 is YFSETQ. This CDR3 contains 15 residues. Losses at the gene ends were 4 bases for V and 0 bases for J; bases not matched to a gene: 3. The CDR3 nucleotides read TGCGCCAGCAGCCTTGGGACAGGGGGCTCCTACGAGCAGTACTTC. Its protein product is CASSLGTGGSYEQYF. The whole variable domain, remainder taken from reference TRBV5-1 and TRBJ2-7, is KAGVTQTPRYLIKTRGQQVTLSCSPISGHRSVSWYQQTPGQGLQFLFEYFSETQRNKGNFPGRFSGRQFSNSRSEMNVSTLELGDSALYLCASSLGTGGSYEQYFGPGTRLTVT.

This clone was detected only a few times. V gene TRBV6-4 combines with J gene TRBJ2-4; D gene uncertain. Germline CDR1 is MRHNA and CDR2 is SNTAGT. V shed 3 bases and J shed 0 bases, with 6 bases lying between them. This CDR3 is built from 14 residues. CDR3 region: CASSDAGAKNIQYF. DNA for the CDR3: TGTGCCAGCAGTGATGCAGGAGCCAAAAACATTCAGTACTTC.

The rearrangement joins TRBV5-1 to TRBJ2-3; D is perhaps TRBD1 or TRBD2 (6 bases each). Per the germline V gene, CDR1 is SGHRS and CDR2 is YFSETQ. V shed 3 bases and J shed 4 bases, with 15 bases lying between them. CDR3 size: 15 residues. CDR3 region: CASSSEVGGPDTQYF. In nucleotides, the CDR3 is TGCGCCAGCAGCTCCGAGGTGGGGGGCCCAGATACGCAGTATTTT.

This clone was detected only once. The chain couples TRBV6-5 to TRBJ1-3, with 8 bases aligning to TRBD1. The germline CDR1 and CDR2 sequences are MNHEY and SVGAGI. CDR3 length: 15 amino acids. V was clipped by 2 bases and J by 8 bases; unmatched bases: 8. This CDR3 is CASSYLAGGSDTIYF. The DNA of the CDR3 is TGTGCCAGCAGTTACCTGGCAGGGGGCTCGGACACCATATATTTT.

V usage is TRBV2 and J usage is TRBJ2-2; D may be TRBD2 (6 bases). The V gene lost 4 bases and the J gene lost 5 bases, with 20 bases spanning the gap. This CDR3 contains 17 residues. CDR1 SNHLY and CDR2 FYNNEI come from the germline V gene. The CDR3 nucleotides are TGTGCCAGCAGTGGGCTTTGGTCCGGGAGTAGTACCGGGGAGCTGTTTTTT. The encoded protein is CASSGLWSGSSTGELFF.